This record concerns one T cell receptor beta chain sequence. The antigen this receptor binds is unknown. No per-base quality is available; no much larger clone lies one base away. The data are from a study of regulatory T cells in long-lasting Graves disease (dated by TCRdb to 2020 to 2022). Concerning the study at large: Newly diagnosed Graves' disease patients had taken antithyroid drugs for less than 3 months. A total of some 35 samples underwent TCR sequencing, from roughly 13 patients with persistent Graves' disease and 20 or so patients with newly diagnosed Graves' disease. Peripheral blood TCR sequencing and RNA sequencing compared persistent Graves' disease patients with newly diagnosed Graves' disease patients. The study was registered as a clinical trial and conducted in China. The paper's findings and limits, for the study overall: Sequencing and analysis were restricted to the TCR beta chain. As a limitation, the authors acknowledged that the small sample size may reduce accuracy. Persistent Graves' disease patients showed lower TCR Shannon entropy and fewer highly expanded clones than newly diagnosed patients, suggesting clonal expansion. A larger number of public clonotypes was shared among persistent patients (around 3,000) than among newly diagnosed patients (over 850). Peripheral blood alone was examined, since thyroid tissue, which constituted the primary lesion, could not be accessed. Preferential use of TRBV28, TRBJ1-2 and TRBJ2-5 was observed in persistent disease, whereas TRBV20-1 and TRBJ2-1 were favored in newly diagnosed disease.

Library construction relied on multiplex PCR. Sequencing took place on an Illumina HiSeq 4000. iRepertoire HTBI primers and Arm-PCR amplification of CDR3 regions were used to construct TCR beta libraries. Before sequencing, the PCR products went through gel purification. The paper's data handling went like this. A total of fewer than 80 TRBV and approximately 13 TRBJ segments were identified across samples and were used for gene usage analysis of CDR3 amino acid clonotypes. Filtered high-quality paired reads were merged into contigs using COPE and FqMerger. BLAST was used to align contigs to the IMGT TRBV, TRBD and TRBJ reference genes, and CDR3 was defined following IMGT. Any clonotype with a frequency above 0.1% was classified as a highly expanded clone. Shannon entropy was used to measure repertoire diversity, and the Gini coefficient was used to measure V-J evenness. Clonotypes shared by more than one individual were considered public. TCRdb handled the public reads itself, with Q25 trimming in fastp and clone calling in MiXCR, and kept productive beta chains. Rows merge per CDR3 protein into single entries with the most common DNA and genes. These V and J calls rely on TCRdb rather than the paper's analysis. The sample contains 420,000 or so distinct CDR3 sequences, roughly 15% of them found a single time. The ten largest clones represent about 25% of the sample.

The cysteine opens and the phenylalanine closes a CDR3 of 15 amino acids. Just CDR3 DNA is preserved here, 45 bases in frame from base 1. Trimming takes 3 bases from V and 7 bases from J, and the germline ends sit 18 bases apart. In the paper's terms, the time point label means: newly diagnosed GD, antithyroid drugs for less than 3 months. For both TCR sequencing and RNA sequencing, RNA was extracted from PBMCs in TRIzol. The diagnosis of Graves' disease followed American Thyroid Association guidelines. The patients came from an endocrinology department in Xi'an, China. Each patient gave about 10 milliliters of peripheral blood, collected in an EDTA anticoagulant tube. PBMCs were isolated by Ficoll Paque Plus density gradient separation without further T cell sorting. RNA quality was checked with an Agilent 2100 Bioanalyzer and agarose gel, and concentration with a NanoDrop 2000. These same records also appear under a second study, on T cells in Graves' hyperthyroidism and ophthalmopathy. The second study's paper adds: Stable Graves' hyperthyroidism was defined as the absence of progression to ophthalmopathy over 18 months of follow-up. Hyperthyroidism patients were aged 18 to 65 years and newly diagnosed, with disease duration of less than 2 months. Exclusion was applied to patients with uncontrolled infections, other autoimmune diseases, pregnancy or lactation. Diagnoses relied on clinical symptoms, serum thyroxine and TRAb, thyroid ultrasound and orbital computed tomography. The TCR CDR3 was subjected to a first round of RT-PCR using the HTBI primer set and the Qiagen OneStep RT-PCR kit. Most expanded thyroid clonotypes (frequency above 0.001) were also detected in blood, a finding suggesting that blood repertoires may reflect thyroid immune responses. In cross-validation, a model built on a 13 V-J signature told ophthalmopathy apart from stable hyperthyroidism with 87.88% sensitivity and about 81% specificity, and in testing the same model reached 80%/75%. During validation, the model predicted progression to ophthalmopathy a median of roughly 7.1 months ahead of onset, with roughly 65% sensitivity and roughly 75% specificity. TCR V-J signatures able to tell the groups apart were searched for in a discovery cohort of 90 to 100 patients, of whom more than 40 had Graves' ophthalmopathy and around 58 had stable Graves' hyperthyroidism. Whether ophthalmopathy could be predicted prospectively was tested in an independent validation cohort made up of about 20 hyperthyroidism patients plus 17 patients who later progressed to ophthalmopathy. The approximately 100 discovery patients were randomly split 7:3 into training and test sets. In more than 5 Graves' hyperthyroidism patients, the study also compared T-cell repertoires from thyroid tissue with T-cell repertoires from blood. After blood sampling, hyperthyroidism patients were treated with methimazole at a starting dose of 30 mg daily, and ophthalmopathy patients were treated with high-dose intravenous methylprednisolone. Libraries were constructed in a second round of multiplex PCR, after which size selection and purification were performed. Sequencing of the libraries was done on an Illumina HiSeq2000 using paired-end 100 bp reads. Raw data were processed with SOAPnuke, discarding reads with adapters, uncalled bases, mean Phred below 15, or no exact constant-primer or identifier match. COPE v1.2.5 was used to merge high-quality paired reads, and clonotypes were defined as unique nucleotide sequences. MiTCR v1.1 was used to align the clonotypes against IMGT TRBV, TRBD and TRBJ reference segments. Analysis was restricted to V-J combinations with a frequency above 0.0001, which covered approximately 99% of repertoires. The TCS score was defined as the ratio of F50 (clonal expansion) to E x V (chaos), calculated using BLOSUM62-based TCRdist between CDR3 peptides within each V-J. Welch's t-statistics and random forest reduced roughly 530 V-J features to 13, which were used in a naive Bayes classifier (R e1071). Sample size was not statistically predetermined, and blinding of investigators to group allocation was not performed. The paper describes TCR Vbeta CDR3 sequencing of 120 to 150 peripheral blood samples, made up of about 40 ophthalmopathy patients, 70 to 75 hyperthyroidism patients and some 17 progressor patients.

This specimen consisted of peripheral blood mononuclear cells (PBMCs), obtained at new diagnosis, from a patient treated with antithyroid drugs. This chain joins TRBV12-3 or TRBV12-4 to TRBJ1-2, and the D gene may be TRBD1, 5 bases matching. This clonotype was sampled from a woman aged 18-29 years with Graves disease. Donor details come from another sample of the same person, matched by shared clones. The CDR3 has the sequence CASSLSGNVIGGYTF. In nucleotides, the sequence is TGTGCCAGCAGTTTGTCAGGGAACGTGATCGGTGGCTACACCTTC.